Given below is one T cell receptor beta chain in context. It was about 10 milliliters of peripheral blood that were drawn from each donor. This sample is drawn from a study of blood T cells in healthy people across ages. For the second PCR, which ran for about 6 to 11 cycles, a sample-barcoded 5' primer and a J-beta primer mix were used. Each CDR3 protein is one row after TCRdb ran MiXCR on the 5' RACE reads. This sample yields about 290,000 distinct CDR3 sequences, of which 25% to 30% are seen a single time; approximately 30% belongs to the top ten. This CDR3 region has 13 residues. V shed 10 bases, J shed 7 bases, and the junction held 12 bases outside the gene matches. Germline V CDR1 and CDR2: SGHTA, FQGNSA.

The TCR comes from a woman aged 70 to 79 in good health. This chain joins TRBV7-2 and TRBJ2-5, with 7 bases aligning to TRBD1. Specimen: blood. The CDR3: CATPGTDSRTQYF. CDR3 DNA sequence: TGTGCCACCCCAGGGACAGATTCACGGACCCAGTACTTC. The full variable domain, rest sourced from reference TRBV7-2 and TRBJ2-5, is GAGVSQSPSNKVTEKGKDVELRCDPISGHTALYWYRQSLGQGLEFLIYFQGNSAPDKSGLPSDRFSAERTGGSVSTLTIQRTQQEDSAVYLCATPGTDSRTQYFGPGTRLLVL.